These 11 T cell receptor beta chains share one sample of origin, sequenced in a study of cytomegalovirus exposure and HLA in healthy donors. Vbeta (60) and Jbeta (13) primers were used in the PCR. Produced via immunoSEQ multiplex PCR; TCRdb's table is partial and in-frame only. The sample comprises about 130,000 clones, around four fifths of which are singletons, and approximately 1.2% rests with the top ten. The specimen was PBMCs. The receptors here all came from a boy between 10 and 17 years old in good health and CMV-seronegative.

The J gene is TRBJ2-3, the V gene TRBV19; D might be TRBD1 (6 bases). This CDR3 region has 13 residues. Per germline, CDR1 LNHDA and CDR2 SQIVND (reference sequence). Trimming took 9 bases from V and 3 from J, leaving 13 bases between them. In nucleotides, the CDR3 is TGTGCCAGCCGACCAGGGGCGACAGATACGCAGTATTTT. It yields the protein CASRPGATDTQYF.

The V call is TRBV9, the J call TRBJ2-5; 11 bases match TRBD2. Losses at the gene ends were 3 bases for V and 7 bases for J; bases not matched to a gene: 11. CDR3 size: 16 residues. Germline loops: CDR1 SGDLS, CDR2 YYNGEE. The CDR3 spells CASSGSLAGGSRTQYF. The CDR3, as DNA: TGTGCCAGCAGCGGATCTTTAGCGGGAGGGTCTAGGACCCAGTACTTC.

The genes are TRBV2 and TRBJ2-3; TRBD2 is a possible D gene (5 bases). Trimming took off 5 bases at V and 3 bases at J, with 15 bases between the two ends. Germline V lookup: CDR1 SNHLY, CDR2 FYNNEI. The CDR3 spans 15 residues. DNA for the CDR3: TGTGCCAGCAGTCCGGGGATCCTGGAGACAGATACGCAGTATTTT. Translated, it gives CASSPGILETDTQYF.

This CDR3 reads CASSDDAGWQFF. CDR3 coding DNA: TGTGCCAGCAGTGATGACGCGGGATGGCAGTTCTTC. The chain links TRBV6-1 to TRBJ2-1; D may be TRBD2 (6 bases). There are 12 residues in the CDR3. CDR1 is MNHNS and CDR2 is SASEGT in the germline V gene. V shed 3 bases and J shed 12 bases, with 12 bases lying between them.

This clone was detected only a few times. V usage is TRBV27 and J usage is TRBJ2-3; possibly TRBD1 for D (6 bases). The V gene lost 6 bases and the J gene lost 7 bases, with 17 bases spanning the gap. Per germline, CDR1 MNHEY and CDR2 SMNVEV (reference sequence). The CDR3 spans 14 residues. The CDR3 bases are TGTGCCAGCAGGATACAGGGAATCTCGTATACGCAGTATTTT. Translated, it gives CASRIQGISYTQYF.

The chain combines TRBV30 with TRBJ1-5; no clear D. Per germline, CDR1 GTSNPN and CDR2 SVGIG (reference sequence). CDR3 size: 11 residues. The chain's CDR3 is CARGPNQPQHF. CDR3 coding DNA: TGTGCACGAGGGCCGAATCAGCCCCAGCATTTT.

J is TRBJ2-2 and V is TRBV19; TRBD2 aligns across 10 bases. The length of the CDR3 is 12 residues. The junction had 0 bases not matched to a gene; V was cut back by 11 bases and J by 3 bases. The germline gives CDR1 LNHDA, CDR2 SQIVND (reference sequence). The CDR3 bases are TGTGCCGGACTAGCGGACACCGGGGAGCTGTTTTTT. Translation: CAGLADTGELFF.

The rearrangement uses TRBV20-1 and TRBJ2-3; no definite D call. Germline assignment: CDR1 DFQATT and CDR2 SNEGSKA (reference sequence). The CDR3 consists of 11 residues. Trimming removed 5 bases from V and 1 base from J, with 4 bases in between. The CDR3 DNA reads as TGCAGTGCTCCAGGCACAGATACGCAGTATTTT. Protein product: CSAPGTDTQYF.

The V call is TRBV11-3, the J call TRBJ2-3; D is ambiguous. V lost 4 bases to trimming and J lost 0 bases, with 8 bases between them. The CDR3 runs to 14 residues. The germline gives CDR1 SGHNT, CDR2 YENEEA. Written as DNA, the CDR3 is TGTGCCAGCAGCTCGGAGTTCAGCACAGATACGCAGTATTTT. It specifies CASSSEFSTDTQYF.

The V call is TRBV7-2, the J call TRBJ1-4; D is undetermined. Deletions cut 1 base from V and 14 bases from J, with 11 bases between. The CDR3 has 12 residues. CDR1 is SGHTA, CDR2 FQGNSA, per germline. The CDR3 region has the DNA TGTGCCAGCAGCTTAGGAGGAAATGTTCTGTTTTTT. Translated: CASSLGGNVLFF. Based on the CDR3 plus reference TRBV7-2 and TRBJ1-4, the full variable domain is GAGVSQSPSNKVTEKGKDVELRCDPISGHTALYWYRQSLGQGLEFLIYFQGNSAPDKSGLPSDRFSAERTGGSVSTLTIQRTQQEDSAVYLCASSLGGNVLFFGSGTQLSVL.

The V call is TRBV29-1, the J call TRBJ2-3; TRBD1 aligns across 9 bases. J was trimmed by 2 bases and V by 7 bases; bases with no gene match: 7. Germline V lookup: CDR1 SQVTM, CDR2 ANQGSEA. CDR3 length equals 14 residues. CDR3 region: CSAHRDRVTDTQYF. CDR3 DNA sequence: TGCAGCGCTCACCGGGACAGGGTCACAGATACGCAGTATTTT.